This T cell receptor beta chain emerged from a study of Ad26.COV2.S vaccination and SARS-CoV-2 variants. Study outcomes and limitations: Greater spike-specific TCR breadth was seen in vaccine recipients than in placebo recipients.

Of note for this clone: Its antigen is unknown.

Repertoires were generated with immunoSEQ multiplex PCR, while TCRdb's copy carries only in-frame clones and drops some. The table includes about 460,000 clones, 89% detected once. Indicated treatment: over 15 received Ad26.COV2.S at low or high dose, single or two shots; roughly five received placebo; per-sample allocation not given. Day 63 following the first vaccine or placebo injection was when the samples were taken. This CDR3 region has 16 residues. The junction had 5 bases not matched to a gene; V was cut back by 1 base and J by 4 bases. Germline CDR1 is LGHNA and CDR2 is YSLEER. Source: peripheral blood, taken in a trial of Ad26.COV2.S vaccine versus placebo. The rearrangement joins TRBV4-3 to TRBJ2-1; 9 bases fit TRBD2. The sequence came from a person aged 18-60 years who received the Ad26.COV2.S COVID-19 vaccine or a placebo. The CDR3 loop reads CASSQGWRGGYNEQFF. CDR3 coding DNA: TGCGCCAGCAGCCAAGGCTGGCGGGGGGGATACAATGAGCAGTTCTTC.